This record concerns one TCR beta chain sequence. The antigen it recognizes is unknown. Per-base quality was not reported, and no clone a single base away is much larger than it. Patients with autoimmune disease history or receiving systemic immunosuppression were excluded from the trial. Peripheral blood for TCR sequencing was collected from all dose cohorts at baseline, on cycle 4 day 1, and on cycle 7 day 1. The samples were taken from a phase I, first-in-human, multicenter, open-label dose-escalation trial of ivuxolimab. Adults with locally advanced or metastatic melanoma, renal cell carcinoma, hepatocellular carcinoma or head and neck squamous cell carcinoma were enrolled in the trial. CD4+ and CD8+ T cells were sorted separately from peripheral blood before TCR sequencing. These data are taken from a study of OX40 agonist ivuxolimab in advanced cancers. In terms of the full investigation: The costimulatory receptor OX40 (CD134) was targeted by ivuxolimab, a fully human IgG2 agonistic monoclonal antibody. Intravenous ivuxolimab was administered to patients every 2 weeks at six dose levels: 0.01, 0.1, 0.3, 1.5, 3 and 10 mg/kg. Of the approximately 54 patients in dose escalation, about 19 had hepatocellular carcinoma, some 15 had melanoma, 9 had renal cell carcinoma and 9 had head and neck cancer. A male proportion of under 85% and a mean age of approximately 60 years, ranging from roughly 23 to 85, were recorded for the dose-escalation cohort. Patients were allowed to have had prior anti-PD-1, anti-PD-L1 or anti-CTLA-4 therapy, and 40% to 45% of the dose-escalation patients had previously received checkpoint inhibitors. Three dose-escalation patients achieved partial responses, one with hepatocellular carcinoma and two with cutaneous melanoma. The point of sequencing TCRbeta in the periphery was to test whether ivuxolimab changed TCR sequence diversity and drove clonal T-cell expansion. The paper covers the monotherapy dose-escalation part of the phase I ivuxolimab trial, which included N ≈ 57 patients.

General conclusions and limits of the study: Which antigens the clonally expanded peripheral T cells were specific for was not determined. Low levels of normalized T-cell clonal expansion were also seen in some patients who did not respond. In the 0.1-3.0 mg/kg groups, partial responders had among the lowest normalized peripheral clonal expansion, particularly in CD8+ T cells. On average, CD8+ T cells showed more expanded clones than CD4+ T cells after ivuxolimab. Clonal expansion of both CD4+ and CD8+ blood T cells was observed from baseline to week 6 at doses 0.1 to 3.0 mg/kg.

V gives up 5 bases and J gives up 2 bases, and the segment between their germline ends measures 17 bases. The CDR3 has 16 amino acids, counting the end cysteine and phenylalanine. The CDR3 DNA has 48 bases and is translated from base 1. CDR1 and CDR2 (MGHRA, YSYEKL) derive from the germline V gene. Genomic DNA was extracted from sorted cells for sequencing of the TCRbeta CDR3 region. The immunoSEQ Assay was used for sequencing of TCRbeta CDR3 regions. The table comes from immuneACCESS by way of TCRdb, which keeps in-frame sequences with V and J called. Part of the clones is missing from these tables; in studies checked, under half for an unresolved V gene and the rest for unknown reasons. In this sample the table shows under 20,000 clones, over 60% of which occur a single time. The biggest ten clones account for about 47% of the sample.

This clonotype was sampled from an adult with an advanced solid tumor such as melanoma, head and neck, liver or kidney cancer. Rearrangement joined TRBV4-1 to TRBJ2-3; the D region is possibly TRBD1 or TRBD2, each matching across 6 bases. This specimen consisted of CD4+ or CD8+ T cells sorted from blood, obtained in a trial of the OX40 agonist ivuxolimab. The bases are TGCGCCAGCAGCACAGGAGGGCAGGGGACCACAGATACGCAGTATTTT. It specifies CASSTGGQGTTDTQYF.